This record covers a single T cell receptor (beta chain). Living in about two dozen US areas, the participants were between roughly 18 and 95 years of age. Either two negative PCRs, clearance, or symptom resolution qualified Cohort 3 donors as recovered. These data are taken from a study of blood T cell repertoires in COVID-19. In the original analysis: It was from reference gene primer amplification that nucleated cell counts were estimated. The table came from immunoSEQ multiplex PCR; TCRdb's copy has only in-frame clones and leaves some out. V and J calls plus clone size are reproduced from that table; the DNA served to infer D and trimming. The table lists about 100,000 clones, 86% of them singletons. J gave up 13 bases and V 5 bases, and 3 bases lay outside the gene matches. This CDR3 comprises 12 residues. Germline CDR1 and CDR2: SGHAT and FQNNGV.

The TCR was taken from a woman in her fifties or sixties who had recovered from COVID-19. The chain employs TRBV11-2 and TRBJ1-4, with 11 bases aligning to TRBD1. The sequencing sample was made of PBMCs or T cells enriched from blood (not recorded which). CDR3 DNA sequence: TGTGCCAGCAGCAGGACAGGGGGCGGACTGTTTTTT. This translates into CASSRTGGGLFF.